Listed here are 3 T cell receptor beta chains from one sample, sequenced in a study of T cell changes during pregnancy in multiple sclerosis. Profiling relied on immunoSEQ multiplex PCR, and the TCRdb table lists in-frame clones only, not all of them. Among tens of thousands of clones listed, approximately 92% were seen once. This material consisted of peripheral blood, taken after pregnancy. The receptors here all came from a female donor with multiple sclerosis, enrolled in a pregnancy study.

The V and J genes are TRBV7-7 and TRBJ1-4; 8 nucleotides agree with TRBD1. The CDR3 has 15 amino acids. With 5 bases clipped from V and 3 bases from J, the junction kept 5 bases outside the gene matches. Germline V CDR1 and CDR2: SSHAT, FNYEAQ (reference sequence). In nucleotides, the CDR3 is TGTGCCAGCAGCCAACAACAGGGGGCTAATGAAAAACTGTTTTTT. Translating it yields CASSQQQGANEKLFF.

CDR3 in DNA: TGTGCCAGCAGTACAGACAGGGGGCTTCGGTACTTC. Translated, it gives CASSTDRGLRYF. V gene TRBV6-5 combines with J gene TRBJ2-5; 10 bases align to TRBD1. Germline V gives CDR1 MNHEY, CDR2 SVGAGI. CDR3 length: 12 residues. V gave up 5 bases and J gave up 13 bases; unmatched junction bases: 7.

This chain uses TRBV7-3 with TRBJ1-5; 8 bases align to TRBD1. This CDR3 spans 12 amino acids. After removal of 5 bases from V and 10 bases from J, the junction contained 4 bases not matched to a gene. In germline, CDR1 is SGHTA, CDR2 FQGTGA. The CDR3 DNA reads TGTGCCAGCAGCCCAGGACAGGGTCCCCAGCATTTT. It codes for CASSPGQGPQHF.